This entry concerns a single T cell receptor (beta chain). Its antigen has not been determined. No quality values exist for individual bases; no much larger clone is one base distant. The germline V gene gives CDR1 as SGDLS and CDR2 as YYNGEE. The CDR3 runs 12 amino acids, cysteine and phenylalanine included. The read is trimmed to its CDR3 DNA, 36 bases read in frame from base 1. V loses 5 bases, J loses 2 bases, and the germline ends lie 8 bases apart. This specimen comes from a study of T cell repertoires in cytomegalovirus infection (dated by TCRdb to about 2019). Regarding the research as a whole: Alongside well-studied HLA-B-restricted epitopes, the peptide stimulations were aimed at recently identified HLA-C-restricted CMV epitopes, whose presentation resists viral immunomodulation. Donor HLA type was relevant to the analysis, because carriage of CMV infection together with the matching HLA type was indicated by public TCR beta signatures. What the work shows at the level of the full study, not this receptor alone: In both this cohort and an independent roughly 400-donor cohort, the cumulative frequency of public TCR beta family members distinguished carriers of CMV infection plus the relevant HLA type. The ex vivo response was dominated by HLA-C-restricted CMV-specific TCR beta clonotypes, and the single most frequent clonotype in two of eight donors was supplied by these HLA-C-restricted clonotypes.

Read against the paper, the sample's treatment or condition label means: in vitro stimulation with specific CMV peptide epitopes to enrich CMV-specific T cells. Sequenced on an Illumina HiSeq 1500. The public reads were reanalyzed by TCRdb: fastp trimming at Q25, MiXCR alignment, in-frame beta chains only. Duplicate CDR3 protein sequences are folded into a single record with the most common DNA and genes. The sample data list 650,000 to 900,000 distinct CDR3 sequences, and approximately 32% of these were observed just once. The leading ten clones occupy 9.5% to 15% of the sample. Material: cultured CD8+ T cells from PBMCs, obtained from culture after CMV antigen stimulation. The sequence links TRBV9 to TRBJ2-7, with the D gene too uncertain to name. The sequence was collected from a human donor in good health (CMV status not recorded). Some clones in this sample may be carry-over from other donors' samples. The DNA is as follows: TGTGCCAGCAGTGGAAGTACCTACGAGCAGTACTTC. This sequence encodes CASSGSTYEQYF. With the rest looked up from the reference TRBV9 and TRBJ2-7 genes rather than sequenced, the full variable domain is DSGVTQTPKHLITATGQRVTLRCSPRSGDLSVYWYQQSLDQGLQFLIQYYNGEERAKGNILERFSAQQFPDLHSELNLSSLELGDSALYFCASSGSTYEQYFGPGTRLTVT.